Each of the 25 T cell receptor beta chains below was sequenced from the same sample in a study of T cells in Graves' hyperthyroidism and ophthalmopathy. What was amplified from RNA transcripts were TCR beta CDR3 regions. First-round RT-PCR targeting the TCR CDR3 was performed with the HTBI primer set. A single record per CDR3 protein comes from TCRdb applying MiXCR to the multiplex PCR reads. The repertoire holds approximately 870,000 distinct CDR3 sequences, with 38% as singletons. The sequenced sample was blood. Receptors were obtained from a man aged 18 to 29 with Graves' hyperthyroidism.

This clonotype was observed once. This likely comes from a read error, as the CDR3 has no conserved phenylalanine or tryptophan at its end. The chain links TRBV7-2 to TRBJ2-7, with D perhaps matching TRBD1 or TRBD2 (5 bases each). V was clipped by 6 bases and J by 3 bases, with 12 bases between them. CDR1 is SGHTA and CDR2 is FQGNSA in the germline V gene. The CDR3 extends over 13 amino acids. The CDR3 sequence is CASSYGADYEQYL. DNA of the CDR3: TGTGCCAGCAGTTACGGGGCAGACTACGAGCAGTACCTC.

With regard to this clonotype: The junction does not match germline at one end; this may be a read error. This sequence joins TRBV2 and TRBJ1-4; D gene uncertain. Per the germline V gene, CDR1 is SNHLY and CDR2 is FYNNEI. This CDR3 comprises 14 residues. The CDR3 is CAGSEALVLEKLFF. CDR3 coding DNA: TGTGCCGGCAGTGAAGCGCTTGTCTTGGAAAAACTGTTTTTT.

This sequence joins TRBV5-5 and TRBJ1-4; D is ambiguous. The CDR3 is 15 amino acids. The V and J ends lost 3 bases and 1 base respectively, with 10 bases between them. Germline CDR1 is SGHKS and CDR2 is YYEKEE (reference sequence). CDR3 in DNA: TGTGCCAGCAGCTCCCCCTCGGAAACTAATGAAAAACTGTTTTTT. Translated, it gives CASSSPSETNEKLFF.

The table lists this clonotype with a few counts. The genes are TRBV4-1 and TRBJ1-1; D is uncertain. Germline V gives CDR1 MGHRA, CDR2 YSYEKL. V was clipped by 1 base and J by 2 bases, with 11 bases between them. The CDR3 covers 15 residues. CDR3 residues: CASSQVLTTNTEAFF. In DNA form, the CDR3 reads TGCGCCAGCAGCCAAGTCCTGACAACAAACACTGAAGCTTTCTTT.

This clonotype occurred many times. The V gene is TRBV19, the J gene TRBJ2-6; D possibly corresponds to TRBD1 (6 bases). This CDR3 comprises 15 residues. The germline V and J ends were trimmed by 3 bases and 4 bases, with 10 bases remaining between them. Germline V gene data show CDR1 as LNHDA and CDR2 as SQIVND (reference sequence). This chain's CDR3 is CASSITGSGANVLTF. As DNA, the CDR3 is TGTGCCAGTAGTATTACAGGGTCAGGGGCCAACGTCCTGACTTTC.

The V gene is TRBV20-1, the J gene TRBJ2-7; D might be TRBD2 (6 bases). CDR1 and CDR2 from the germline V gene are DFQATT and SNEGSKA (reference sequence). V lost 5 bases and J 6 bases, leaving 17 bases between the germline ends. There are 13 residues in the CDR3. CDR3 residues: CSAGGTRTFEQYF. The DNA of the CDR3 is TGCAGTGCTGGGGGGACTCGGACCTTCGAGCAGTACTTC.

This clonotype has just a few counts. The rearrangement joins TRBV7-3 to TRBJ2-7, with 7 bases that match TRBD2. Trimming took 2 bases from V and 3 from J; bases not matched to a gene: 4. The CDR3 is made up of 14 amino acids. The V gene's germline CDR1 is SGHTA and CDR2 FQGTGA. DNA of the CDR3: TGTGCCAGCAGCTTAGGGACTACCATCTACGAGCAGTACTTC. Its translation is CASSLGTTIYEQYF.

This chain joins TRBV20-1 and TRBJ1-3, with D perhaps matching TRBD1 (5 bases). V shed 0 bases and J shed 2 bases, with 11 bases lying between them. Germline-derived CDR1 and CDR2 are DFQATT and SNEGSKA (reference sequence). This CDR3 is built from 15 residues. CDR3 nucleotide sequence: TGCAGTGCTAGAGATCTCAGGGAGGCTGGAAACACCATATATTTT. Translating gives CSARDLREAGNTIYF.

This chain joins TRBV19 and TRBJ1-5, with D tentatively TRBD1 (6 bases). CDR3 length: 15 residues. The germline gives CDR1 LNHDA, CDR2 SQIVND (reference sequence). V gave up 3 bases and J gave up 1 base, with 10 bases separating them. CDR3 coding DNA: TGTGCCAGTAGTATGGGGGGGCTGAGCAATCAGCCCCAGCATTTT. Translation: CASSMGGLSNQPQHF.

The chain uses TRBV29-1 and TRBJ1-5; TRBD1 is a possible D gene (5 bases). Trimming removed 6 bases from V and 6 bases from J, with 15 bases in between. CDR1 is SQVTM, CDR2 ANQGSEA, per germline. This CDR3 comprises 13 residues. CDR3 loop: CSVQDGGGQPQHF. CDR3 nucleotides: TGCAGCGTGCAGGACGGGGGGGGTCAGCCCCAGCATTTT.

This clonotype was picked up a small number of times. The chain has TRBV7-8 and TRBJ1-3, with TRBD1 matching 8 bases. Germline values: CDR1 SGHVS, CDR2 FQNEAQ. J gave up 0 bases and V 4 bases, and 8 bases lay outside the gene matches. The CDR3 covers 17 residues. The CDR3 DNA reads TGTGCCAGCAGCTCGAGGGACAGGACTTACTCTGGAAACACCATATATTTT. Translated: CASSSRDRTYSGNTIYF.

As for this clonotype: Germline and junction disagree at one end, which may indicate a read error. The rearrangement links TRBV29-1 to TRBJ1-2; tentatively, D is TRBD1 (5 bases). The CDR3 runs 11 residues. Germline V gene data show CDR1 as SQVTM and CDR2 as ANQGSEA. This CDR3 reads CSVAGPYSYTF. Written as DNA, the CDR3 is TGCAGCGTTGCAGGGCCCTATAGCTACACCTTC.

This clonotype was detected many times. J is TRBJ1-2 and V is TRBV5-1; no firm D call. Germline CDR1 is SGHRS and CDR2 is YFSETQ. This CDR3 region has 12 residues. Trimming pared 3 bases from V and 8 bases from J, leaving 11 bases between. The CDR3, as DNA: TGCGCCAGCAGCTACAGTGAGGAAGGCTACACCTTC. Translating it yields CASSYSEEGYTF.

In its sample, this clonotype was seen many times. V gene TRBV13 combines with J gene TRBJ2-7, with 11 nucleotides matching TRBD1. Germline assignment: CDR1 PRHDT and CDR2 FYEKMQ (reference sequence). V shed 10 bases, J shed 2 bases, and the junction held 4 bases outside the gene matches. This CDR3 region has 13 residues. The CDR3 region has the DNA TGTGCCACTTGGGACAGGGGGACCTACGAGCAGTACTTC. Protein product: CATWDRGTYEQYF.

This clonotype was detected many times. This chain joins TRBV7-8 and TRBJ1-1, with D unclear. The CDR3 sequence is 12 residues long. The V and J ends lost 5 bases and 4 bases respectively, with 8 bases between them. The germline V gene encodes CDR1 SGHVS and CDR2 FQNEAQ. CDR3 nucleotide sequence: TGTGCCAGCAGCATAGGACCCACTGAAGCTTTCTTT. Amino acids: CASSIGPTEAFF. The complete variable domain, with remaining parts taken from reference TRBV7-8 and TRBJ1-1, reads GAGVSQSPRYKVAKRGQDVALRCDPISGHVSLFWYQQALGQGPEFLTYFQNEAQLDKSGLPSDRFFAERPEGSVSTLKIQRTQQEDSAVYLCASSIGPTEAFFGQGTRLTVV.

CDR3 in DNA: TGTGCCAGCAGAATTACGGGGGGTGAAAAACTGTTTTTT. Residues: CASRITGGEKLFF. This sequence joins TRBV6-6 and TRBJ1-4; TRBD1 might be the D (5 bases). V lost 6 bases to trimming and J lost 7 bases, with 12 bases between them. In germline, CDR1 is MNHNY, CDR2 SVGAGI (reference sequence). This CDR3 has 13 amino acids.

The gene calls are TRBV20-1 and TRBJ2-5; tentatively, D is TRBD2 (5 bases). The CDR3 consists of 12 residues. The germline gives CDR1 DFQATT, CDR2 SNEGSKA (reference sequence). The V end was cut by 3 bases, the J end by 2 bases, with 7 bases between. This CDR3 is CSASGEQETQYF. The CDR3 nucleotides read TGCAGTGCTAGCGGGGAACAAGAGACCCAGTACTTC.

The CDR3 spells CASSLDRRANTEAFF. CDR3 sequence (DNA): TGTGCCAGCAGTTTAGATAGGCGGGCAAACACTGAAGCTTTCTTT. This chain uses TRBV12-3 or TRBV12-4 with TRBJ1-1; no clear D gene. V was cut by 1 base and J by 2 bases, with 11 bases left in between. The CDR3 covers 15 residues.

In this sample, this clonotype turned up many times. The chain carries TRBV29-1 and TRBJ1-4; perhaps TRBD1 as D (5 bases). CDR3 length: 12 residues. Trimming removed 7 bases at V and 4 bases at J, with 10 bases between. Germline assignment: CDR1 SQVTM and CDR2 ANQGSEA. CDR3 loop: CSGRDGNEKLFF. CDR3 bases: TGCAGCGGAAGGGACGGTAATGAAAAACTGTTTTTT.

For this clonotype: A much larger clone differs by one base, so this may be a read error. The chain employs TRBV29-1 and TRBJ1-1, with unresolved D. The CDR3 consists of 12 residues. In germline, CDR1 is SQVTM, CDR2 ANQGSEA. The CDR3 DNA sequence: TGCAGCGTTGTTACCCTGAACACTGAAGCTTCCTTT. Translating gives CSVVTLNTEASF.

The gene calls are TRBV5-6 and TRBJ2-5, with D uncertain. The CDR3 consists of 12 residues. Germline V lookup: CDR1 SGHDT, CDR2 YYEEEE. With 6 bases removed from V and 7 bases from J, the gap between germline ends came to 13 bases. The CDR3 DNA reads TGTGCCAGCACGGGCCAGCCGGGGACCCAGTACTTC. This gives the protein CASTGQPGTQYF.

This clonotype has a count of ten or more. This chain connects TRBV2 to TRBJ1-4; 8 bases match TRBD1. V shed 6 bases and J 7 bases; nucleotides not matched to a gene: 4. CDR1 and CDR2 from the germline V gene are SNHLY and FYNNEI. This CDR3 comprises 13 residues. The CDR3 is CASRQGGSEKLFF. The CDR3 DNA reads TGTGCCAGCAGACAGGGGGGGAGTGAAAAACTGTTTTTT. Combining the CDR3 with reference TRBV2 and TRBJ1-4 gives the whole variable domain EPEVTQTPSHQVTQMGQEVILRCVPISNHLYFYWYRQILGQKVEFLVSFYNNEISEKSEIFDDQFSVERPDGSNFTLKIRSTKLEDSAMYFCASRQGGSEKLFFGSGTQLSVL.

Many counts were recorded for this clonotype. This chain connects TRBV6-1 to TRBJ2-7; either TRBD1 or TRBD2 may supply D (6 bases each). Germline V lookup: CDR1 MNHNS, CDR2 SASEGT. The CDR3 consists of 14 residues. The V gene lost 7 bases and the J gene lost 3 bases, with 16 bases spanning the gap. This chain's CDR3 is CASIDGGDFYEQYF. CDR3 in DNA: TGTGCCAGCATTGACGGGGGCGATTTCTACGAGCAGTACTTC.

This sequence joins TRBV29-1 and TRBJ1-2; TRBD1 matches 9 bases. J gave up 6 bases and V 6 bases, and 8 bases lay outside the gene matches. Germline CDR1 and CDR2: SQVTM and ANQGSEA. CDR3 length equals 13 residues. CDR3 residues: CSVGQGTLNGYTF. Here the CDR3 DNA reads TGCAGCGTCGGACAGGGGACTTTAAATGGCTACACCTTC. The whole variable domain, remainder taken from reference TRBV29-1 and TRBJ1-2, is SAVISQKPSRDICQRGTSLTIQCQVDSQVTMMFWYRQQPGQSLTLIATANQGSEATYESGFVIDKFPISRPNLTFSTLTVSNMSPEDSSIYLCSVGQGTLNGYTFGSGTRLTVV.

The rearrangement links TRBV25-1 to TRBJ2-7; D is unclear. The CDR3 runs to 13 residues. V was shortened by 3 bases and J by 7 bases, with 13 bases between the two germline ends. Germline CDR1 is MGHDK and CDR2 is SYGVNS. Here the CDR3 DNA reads TGTGCCAGCAGTGACGGAGTTGGGGATGAGCAGTACTTC. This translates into CASSDGVGDEQYF.